These T cell receptor beta chains were read from a single sample in a study of shared clonotypes between healthy human individuals. Clones were read by immunoSEQ multiplex PCR, and TCRdb kept only the in-frame ones, dropping some. The sample has about 1.1 million clones, about 80% seen once. Source material: memory CD4+ T cells from PBMCs. All receptors come from a man younger than 30 in good health. Some clones in this sample may be carry-over from other donors' samples. Both conserved end residues are part of each CDR3. Size tells how often a clone was seen (once, few, many) or the class of an expanded clone, and some rows leave it out.

clone_size v_call cdr3_length cdr3_aa
- TRBV28 14 CASLSGGGSYEQYF
few TRBV7-9 15 CASSLGSYRNTEAFF
- TRBV27 13 CASRNTVGGEQYF
- TRBV5-1 15 CASSLEGGLNTEAFF
few TRBV2 13 CASSEEAAGGYTF
- TRBV7-2 18 CASSARDRGRGGANVLTF
few TRBV27 13 CASSRNLNTEAFF
- TRBV28 15 CASSVAGGRNTEAFF
- TRBV5-1 13 CASSLAPLDTIYF
- TRBV7-9 13 CASSQGVSGELFF
- TRBV4-3 16 CASSQEGDRGSGELFF
- TRBV19 14 CASSKRDRGYEQYF
- TRBV6-1 14 CASSEAPGPDTQYF
- TRBV6-1 13 CASSEADRDRAFF
- TRBV28 12 CASRPYAGEQYF
- TRBV11-2 14 CASSQRLAAYEQYF
once TRBV11-3 13 CASSSRREETQYF
- TRBV7-2 15 CASSSPDRAGYEQYF
- TRBV5-6 12 CASATTYNEQFF
- TRBV15 15 CATSREALLGTEAFF
- TRBV7-9 13 CASSSALEETQYF
- TRBV21-1 14 CASSLKEPPFVQFF
once TRBV18 13 CASSPDRYTEAFF
few TRBV9 14 CASSVRANTGELFF
- TRBV7-6 12 CASIGNTGELFF
- TRBV28 15 CASSLSIRGPSGYTF
few TRBV27 14 CASSPLTGKQGYTF
- TRBV18 15 CASSPQNRLQETQYF
many TRBV7-9 15 CATTPTGGVGEKLFF
- TRBV4-3 15 CASSQDKGTFEKLFF
once TRBV5-1 16 CASSLSSGSRSYEQYF
- TRBV9 15 CASSVVGGGYNEQFF
- TRBV23-1 13 CASSHQGGGEAFF
- TRBV27 14 CASSPRAGANEQFF
- TRBV5-4 16 CASSSKTGTGLETQYF
- TRBV9 15 CASSPRVDRTSEQYF
- TRBV27 15 CASSAPGTGSTEAFF
- TRBV5-1 14 CASSPNLWANVLTF
- TRBV2 15 CASSEMGYFNEKLFF
few TRBV27 14 CASRKDRPYNEQFF
- TRBV10-1 17 CASSEERPGPRRTEAFF
- TRBV4-3 18 CASSQRSGTSGSTGELFF
- TRBV30 11 CAWSLRDEQFF
- TRBV5-6 14 CASSRRGNTDTQYF
- TRBV7-3 13 CASSLSRDFEAFF
- TRBV11-3 13 CASSLEGGYEQFF
- TRBV4-1 15 CASSQGLAGTGELFF
- TRBV28 15 CASSLRLAGADTQYF
- TRBV5-1 16 CASSPPKGSEYNEQFF
- TRBV5-6 14 CASSSTSGQETQYF
- TRBV29-1 10 CSVDVDQQYF
- TRBV5-4 15 CASSLAGVFRGEQYF
- TRBV28 15 CASSLRRIGGDGYTF
- TRBV28 16 CASSHRTGVNTGELFF